Presented here are 7 T cell receptor beta chains from one specimen sequenced in a study of shared clonotypes between healthy human individuals. Here immunoSEQ multiplex PCR was the method, and the copy in TCRdb shows in-frame clones only, minus some. Here the sample spans 800,000 to 1,200,000 clones, around 78% being singletons. Sequencing was carried out using memory CD4+ T cells from PBMCs. As for subset: CD45RA-negative fraction. Receptors originate from a young man in good health. Some clones in this sample may be carry-over from other donors' samples.

V and J are TRBV4-3 and TRBJ1-4, with TRBD1 as a possible D gene (5 bases). From germline, CDR1 is LGHNA and CDR2 YSLEER. V was trimmed by 0 bases and J by 7 bases, leaving 12 bases between them. The CDR3 has 15 amino acids. In nucleotides, the CDR3 is TGCGCCAGCAGCCAAGATCCTTGGGGGGGTGAAAAACTGTTTTTT. This gives the protein CASSQDPWGGEKLFF.

CDR3 amino acids: CATSAAGGVYEQYF. The CDR3 coding sequence is TGTGCCACCTCGGCGGCGGGAGGGGTTTACGAGCAGTACTTC. This chain uses TRBV15 with TRBJ2-7, with TRBD2 matching over 9 bases. Germline CDR1 LNHNV, CDR2 YYDKDF (reference sequence). The CDR3 is made up of 14 amino acids. Trimming at V came to 8 bases and at J to 4 bases, leaving 9 bases not matched to a gene.

This clone was counted once. This chain links TRBV7-9 with TRBJ1-5; D may be TRBD1 (6 bases). V shed 3 bases and J shed 6 bases, with 12 bases lying between them. Germline CDR1 reads SEHNR; CDR2 reads FQNEAQ (reference sequence). The CDR3 is made up of 14 amino acids. As DNA, the CDR3 is TGTGCCAGCAGCTTTGGGGGGCCGTTTCAGCCCCAGCATTTT. It codes for CASSFGGPFQPQHF. The whole variable domain, remainder taken from reference TRBV7-9 and TRBJ1-5, is DTGVSQNPRHKITKRGQNVTFRCDPISEHNRLYWYRQTLGQGPEFLTYFQNEAQLEKSRLLSDRFSAERPKGSFSTLEIQRTEQGDSAMYLCASSFGGPFQPQHFGDGTRLSIL.

The rearrangement links TRBV5-1 to TRBJ1-4; D might be TRBD1 (5 bases). The germline V gene encodes CDR1 SGHRS and CDR2 YFSETQ. This CDR3 spans 14 amino acids. V dropped 0 bases and J dropped 10 bases, with 13 bases sitting between them. The CDR3 DNA reads as TGCGCCAGCAGCTTGGGCACGGGACCGGCAAAACTGTTTTTT. Translated, it gives CASSLGTGPAKLFF.

This sequence joins TRBV9 and TRBJ2-7; TRBD2 matches at 8 bases. Germline V gives CDR1 SGDLS, CDR2 YYNGEE. The CDR3 is made up of 15 amino acids. The V and J ends lost 4 bases and 6 bases, in that order; junction bases with no gene match: 12. The CDR3 sequence is CASSPQPLAGGEQYF. In DNA form, the CDR3 reads TGTGCCAGCAGCCCCCAGCCCCTAGCGGGTGGCGAGCAGTACTTC.

The table lists this clone with a few counts. The rearrangement uses TRBV4-2 and TRBJ2-4; no definite D call. Germline V gene sequence: CDR1 LGHNA, CDR2 YNFKEQ. CDR3 length equals 16 residues. V dropped 1 base and J dropped 2 bases, with 12 bases sitting between them. The CDR3 loop is CASSQAGPRSKNIQYF. DNA for the CDR3: TGTGCCAGCAGCCAAGCTGGCCCCCGATCCAAAAACATTCAGTACTTC.

The chain recombines TRBV15 with TRBJ2-2, with unresolved D. CDR3 size: 12 residues. Germline assignment: CDR1 LNHNV and CDR2 YYDKDF (reference sequence). The germline V and J ends were trimmed by 0 bases and 7 bases, with 3 bases remaining between them. CDR3 sequence (DNA): TGTGCCACCAGCAGAGAGGACGGGGAGCTGTTTTTT. Translation gives CATSREDGELFF.